The 22 T cell receptor beta chains reported below all come from one sample, sequenced in a study of T cell changes during pregnancy in multiple sclerosis. TCRdb's table, derived via immunoSEQ multiplex PCR, lists solely in-frame clones and lacks some. The data contain about 59,000 clones, 80% to 90% of them singletons. The sample comprised peripheral blood from another person, used as feeder cells. Receptors originate from a human donor whose cells served as feeder cells for cultures in a pregnancy study.

This sequence joins TRBV6-1 and TRBJ2-5, with 14 bases lining up with TRBD2. The trim removed 3 bases at V and 0 bases at J, leaving 6 bases unmatched. CDR1 is MNHNS and CDR2 is SASEGT in the germline V gene. The CDR3 covers 18 residues. CDR3 DNA sequence: TGTGCCAGCAGTGACGTTCGGACTAGCGGGGGGTACCAAGAGACCCAGTACTTC. This encodes CASSDVRTSGGYQETQYF.

In nucleotides, the CDR3 is TGTGCCAGCTCACTGGGGTTGAACACTGAAGCTTTCTTT. Amino acid sequence: CASSLGLNTEAFF. The gene calls are TRBV18 and TRBJ1-1; unclear D gene. The ends were cut back, 4 bases at V and 0 bases at J, with 6 bases in the middle. Germline-derived CDR1 and CDR2 are KGHSH and LQKENI. The CDR3 contains 13 residues.

The CDR3 DNA is TGTGCCAGCTCACCAGGGGGCACAGATACGCAGTATTTT. Its translation is CASSPGGTDTQYF. The V and J genes are TRBV18 and TRBJ2-3; D not resolved. The CDR3 loop spans 13 amino acids. The germline CDR1 and CDR2 sequences are KGHSH and LQKENI. V shed 2 bases and J shed 1 base, with 4 bases lying between them.

The chain is built from TRBV7-8 and TRBJ1-5; D not resolved. The CDR3 consists of 15 residues. Between the trimmed V and J ends, which lost 3 bases and 2 bases, there was a span of 11 bases. In germline, CDR1 is SGHVS, CDR2 FQNEAQ. The CDR3 DNA reads as TGTGCCAGCAGCTTCTACGGAGGTGGCAATCAGCCCCAGCATTTT. It specifies CASSFYGGGNQPQHF.

The chain uses TRBV7-2 and TRBJ2-7, with 8 bases matching TRBD1. Germline V gives CDR1 SGHTA, CDR2 FQGNSA. The CDR3 has 14 amino acids. The ends lost 6 bases at V and 0 bases at J; junction bases unmatched: 4. The CDR3 sequence is CASSTDRVSYEQYF. DNA for the CDR3: TGTGCCAGCAGTACGGACAGGGTCTCCTACGAGCAGTACTTC.

The chain has TRBV2 and TRBJ1-3, with D unclear. Germline CDR1 reads SNHLY; CDR2 reads FYNNEI. This CDR3 spans 13 amino acids. Trimming stripped 8 bases from V and 4 bases from J, with 12 bases between. CDR3 region: CASCRLSGNTIYF. The CDR3 coding sequence is TGTGCCAGCTGCCGCCTCTCGGGAAACACCATATATTTT.

The genes are TRBV2 and TRBJ2-2; D gene unclear. This CDR3 has 15 residues. Germline V gene sequence: CDR1 SNHLY, CDR2 FYNNEI. V lost 5 bases and J lost 0, with 10 bases in between. The CDR3 nucleotides are TGTGCCAGCAGTCCCATCAGCGCGAACACCGGGGAGCTGTTTTTT. As protein: CASSPISANTGELFF.

The chain uses TRBV27 and TRBJ1-2, with D hard to call. CDR3 length: 15 amino acids. CDR1 MNHEY and CDR2 SMNVEV come from the germline V gene (reference sequence). The germline V and J ends were trimmed by 5 bases and 0 bases, with 13 bases remaining between them. The CDR3 here is CASSPQDGTNYGYTF. The DNA for the CDR3 is TGTGCCAGCAGTCCCCAGGACGGGACTAACTATGGCTACACCTTC.

The CDR3 loop reads CSVAPGGVEQYF. DNA of the CDR3: TGCAGCGTTGCCCCCGGTGGAGTCGAGCAGTACTTC. This rearrangement joins TRBV29-1 to TRBJ2-7, with D uncertain. Per the germline V gene, CDR1 is SQVTM and CDR2 is ANQGSEA. V lost 4 bases, J lost 6 bases, and 13 bases lay in between. The CDR3 extends over 12 amino acids.

The rearrangement uses TRBV27 and TRBJ1-6; TRBD1 agrees at 7 bases. This CDR3 is built from 19 residues. The trim removed 3 bases at V and 0 bases at J, leaving 11 bases unmatched. Germline CDR1 reads MNHEY; CDR2 reads SMNVEV (reference sequence). The DNA for the CDR3 is TGTGCCAGCAGTTTCTCCCGGACAGGACAGAGCTCCTATAATTCACCCCTCCACTTT. This codes for CASSFSRTGQSSYNSPLHF.

This chain joins TRBV10-1 and TRBJ2-7, with TRBD1 identical over 7 bases. The CDR3 runs to 15 residues. The germline gives CDR1 WNHNN, CDR2 SYGVQD (reference sequence). The J segment lost 3 bases and the V segment lost 6 bases, leaving 11 bases of the junction unmatched. CDR3 residues: CASSEDRNHFYEQYF. In DNA, the CDR3 is TGCGCCAGCAGCGAGGACAGGAACCACTTCTACGAGCAGTACTTC.

V gene TRBV10-3 combines with J gene TRBJ2-3, with D possibly being TRBD1 (5 bases). The germline V and J ends were trimmed by 2 bases and 2 bases, with 5 bases remaining between them. The CDR3 extends over 13 amino acids. The germline gives CDR1 ENHRY, CDR2 SYGVKD. CDR3 sequence: CAISEGATDTQYF. CDR3 DNA: TGTGCCATCAGTGAGGGGGCCACAGATACGCAGTATTTT.

The J gene is TRBJ1-1, the V gene TRBV28; D remains unclear. V was shortened by 2 bases and J by 4 bases, with 14 bases between the two germline ends. CDR3 length: 15 amino acids. Germline V lookup: CDR1 MDHEN, CDR2 SYDVKM. The CDR3 nucleotides read TGTGCCAGCAGTTTAGGTGGGAACCGCGGCACTGAAGCTTTCTTT. Amino acid sequence: CASSLGGNRGTEAFF.

This chain links TRBV28 with TRBJ1-5; TRBD1 agrees at 7 bases. Germline CDR1 and CDR2: MDHEN and SYDVKM. The trim removed 3 bases at V and 6 bases at J, leaving 8 bases unmatched. The CDR3 contains 15 residues. This CDR3 reads CASSLTGSRAQPQHF. The CDR3 region has the DNA TGTGCCAGCAGTTTGACAGGGAGTAGGGCTCAGCCCCAGCATTTT. Full variable domain (rest looked up from reference TRBV28 and TRBJ1-5): DVKVTQSSRYLVKRTGEKVFLECVQDMDHENMFWYRQDPGLGLRLIYFSYDVKMKEKGDIPEGYSVSREKKERFSLILESASTNQTSMYLCASSLTGSRAQPQHFGDGTRLSIL.

The rearrangement links TRBV18 to TRBJ1-1; possible D gene TRBD1, 5 bases. Germline V lookup: CDR1 KGHSH, CDR2 LQKENI. CDR3 length: 14 amino acids. V was clipped by 6 bases and J by 1 base, with 12 bases between them. CDR3 DNA sequence: TGTGCCAGCTCCTCGACCGGGACGAACACTGAAGCTTTCTTT. Amino acid sequence: CASSSTGTNTEAFF.

The chain couples TRBV4-1 to TRBJ2-7; D may be TRBD1 (6 bases). The CDR3 is 14 amino acids. Germline values: CDR1 MGHRA, CDR2 YSYEKL. V lost 1 base and J 6 bases, leaving 13 bases between the germline ends. In DNA form, the CDR3 reads TGCGCCAGCAGCCAAGTTGGGGGCGCCGTCGAGCAGTACTTC. Translating it yields CASSQVGGAVEQYF.

V usage is TRBV27 and J usage is TRBJ1-5; unclear D gene. CDR3 length equals 14 residues. V was pared by 1 base and J by 6 bases, with 10 bases between. CDR1 and CDR2 (germline): MNHEY, SMNVEV (reference sequence). CDR3 nucleotide sequence: TGTGCCAGCAGTTTATTTTTGAGGGCTCAGCCCCAGCATTTT. This codes for CASSLFLRAQPQHF.

The table lists this clone with a count of one. This chain joins TRBV9 and TRBJ2-3; a weak D match, TRBD1 (6 bases). Per germline, CDR1 SGDLS and CDR2 YYNGEE. The CDR3 covers 16 residues. The V gene lost 4 bases and the J gene lost 0 bases, with 15 bases spanning the gap. For the CDR3, the DNA is TGTGCCAGCAGCCCAGGACAGAAGCTTAGCACAGATACGCAGTATTTT. Its protein is CASSPGQKLSTDTQYF.

V gene TRBV28 combines with J gene TRBJ1-2; 9 bases map to TRBD1. Trimming removed 5 bases from V and 5 bases from J; junction bases left unmatched: 30. The germline V gene encodes CDR1 MDHEN and CDR2 SYDVKM. This CDR3 is 22 amino acids long. In DNA, the CDR3 is TGTGCCAGCAGTCATCCCCAAAGGGGGGACAGGGTGGAGATAAAAGCTAGATATGGCTACACCTTC. Its translation is CASSHPQRGDRVEIKARYGYTF.

The chain couples TRBV11-2 to TRBJ1-2; D remains unclear. With 1 base removed from V and 4 bases from J, the gap between germline ends came to 13 bases. The germline V gene encodes CDR1 SGHAT and CDR2 FQNNGV. The CDR3 consists of 15 residues. CDR3 loop: CASSLGLRDPYGYTF. Written as DNA, the CDR3 is TGTGCCAGCAGCTTAGGTCTGAGAGACCCCTATGGCTACACCTTC.

This clone was seen more than once but under ten times. The chain recombines TRBV29-1 with TRBJ2-3, with 9 bases lining up with TRBD2. V lost 1 base, J lost 8 bases, and 7 bases stayed unmatched. Germline V gives CDR1 SQVTM, CDR2 ANQGSEA. The CDR3 extends over 14 amino acids. The CDR3 loop reads CSVEVGSGSATQYF. Written as DNA, the CDR3 is TGCAGCGTTGAAGTGGGTAGCGGGAGTGCTACGCAGTATTTT.

This chain uses TRBV13 with TRBJ2-2; TRBD1 might be the D (6 bases). The CDR3 has 16 residues. Trimming stripped 7 bases from V and 1 base from J, with 16 bases between. The germline V gene encodes CDR1 PRHDT and CDR2 FYEKMQ (reference sequence). The CDR3 loop reads CASNLYTGRNTGELFF. DNA of the CDR3: TGTGCCAGCAACCTATATACAGGGAGGAACACCGGGGAGCTGTTTTTT.